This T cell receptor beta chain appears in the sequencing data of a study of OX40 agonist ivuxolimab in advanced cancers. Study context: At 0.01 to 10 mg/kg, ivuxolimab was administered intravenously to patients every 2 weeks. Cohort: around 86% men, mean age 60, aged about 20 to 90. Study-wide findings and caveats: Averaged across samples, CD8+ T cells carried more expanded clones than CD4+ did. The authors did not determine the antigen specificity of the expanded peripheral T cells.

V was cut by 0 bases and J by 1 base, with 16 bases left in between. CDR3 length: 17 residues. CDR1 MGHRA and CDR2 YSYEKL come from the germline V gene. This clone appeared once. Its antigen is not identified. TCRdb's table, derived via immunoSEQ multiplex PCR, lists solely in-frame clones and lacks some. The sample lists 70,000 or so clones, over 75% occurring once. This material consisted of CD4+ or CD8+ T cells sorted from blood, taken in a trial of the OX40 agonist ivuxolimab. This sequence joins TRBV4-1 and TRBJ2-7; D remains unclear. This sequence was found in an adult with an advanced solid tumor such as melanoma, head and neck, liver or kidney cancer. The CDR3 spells CASSQEGGSRISYEQYF. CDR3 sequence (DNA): TGCGCCAGCAGCCAAGAAGGCGGTAGCCGGATTTCCTACGAGCAGTACTTC.